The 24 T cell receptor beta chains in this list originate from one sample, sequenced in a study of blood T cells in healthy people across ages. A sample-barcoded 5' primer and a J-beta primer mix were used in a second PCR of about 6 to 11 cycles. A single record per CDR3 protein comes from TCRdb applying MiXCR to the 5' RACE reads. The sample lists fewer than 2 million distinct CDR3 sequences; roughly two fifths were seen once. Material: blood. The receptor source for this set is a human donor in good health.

CDR3 coding DNA: TGTGCCAGCAGTGACTCGGGGACAGGGGGCATTGGATGTGGCTACACCTTC. Its translation: CASSDSGTGGIGCGYTF. The chain is built from TRBV6-4 and TRBJ1-2, with TRBD1 matching over 12 bases. V trimming: 0 bases; J trimming: 7 bases; junction bases outside the gene matches: 9. Germline V gene data show CDR1 as MRHNA and CDR2 as SNTAGT. This CDR3 is 17 amino acids long.

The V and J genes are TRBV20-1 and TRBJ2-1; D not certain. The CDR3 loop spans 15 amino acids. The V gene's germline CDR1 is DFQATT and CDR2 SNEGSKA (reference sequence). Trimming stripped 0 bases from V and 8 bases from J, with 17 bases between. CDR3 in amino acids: CSARDPKASFDEQFF. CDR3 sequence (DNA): TGCAGTGCTAGAGATCCTAAGGCTAGTTTCGATGAGCAGTTCTTC.

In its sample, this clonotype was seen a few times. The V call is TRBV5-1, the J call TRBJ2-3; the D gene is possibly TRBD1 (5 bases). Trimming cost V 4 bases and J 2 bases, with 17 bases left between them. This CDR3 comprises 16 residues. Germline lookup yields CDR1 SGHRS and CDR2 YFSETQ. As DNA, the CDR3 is TGCGCCAGCAGCCGGACACTAAGGACGGTCACAGATACGCAGTATTTT. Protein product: CASSRTLRTVTDTQYF.

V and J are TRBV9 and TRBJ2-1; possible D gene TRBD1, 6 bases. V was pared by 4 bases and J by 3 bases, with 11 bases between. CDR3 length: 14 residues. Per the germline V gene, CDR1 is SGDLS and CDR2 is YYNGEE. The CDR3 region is CASSLGADYNEQFF. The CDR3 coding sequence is TGTGCCAGCAGCCTGGGGGCAGACTACAATGAGCAGTTCTTC.

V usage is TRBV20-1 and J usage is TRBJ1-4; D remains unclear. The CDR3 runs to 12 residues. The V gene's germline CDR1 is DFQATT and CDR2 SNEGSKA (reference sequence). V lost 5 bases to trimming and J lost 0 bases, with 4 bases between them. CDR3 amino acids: CSADATNEKLFF. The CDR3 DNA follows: TGCAGTGCTGACGCAACTAATGAAAAACTGTTTTTT.

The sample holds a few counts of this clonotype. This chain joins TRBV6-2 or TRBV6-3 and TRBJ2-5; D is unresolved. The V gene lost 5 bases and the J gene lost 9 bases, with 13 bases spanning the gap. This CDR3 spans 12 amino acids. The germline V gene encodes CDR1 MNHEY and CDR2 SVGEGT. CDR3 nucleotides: TGTGCCAGCAGTAGCACAAGAGATGCCCAGTACTTC. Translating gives CASSSTRDAQYF.

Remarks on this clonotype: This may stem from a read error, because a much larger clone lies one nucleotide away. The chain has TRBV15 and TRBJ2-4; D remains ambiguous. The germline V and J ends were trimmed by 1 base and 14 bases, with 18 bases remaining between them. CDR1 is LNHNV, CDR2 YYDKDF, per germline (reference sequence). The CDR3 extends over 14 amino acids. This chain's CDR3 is CATSRGKVEHTKYF. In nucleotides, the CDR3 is TGTGCCACCAGCAGAGGTAAAGTCGAACACACAAAGTACTTC.

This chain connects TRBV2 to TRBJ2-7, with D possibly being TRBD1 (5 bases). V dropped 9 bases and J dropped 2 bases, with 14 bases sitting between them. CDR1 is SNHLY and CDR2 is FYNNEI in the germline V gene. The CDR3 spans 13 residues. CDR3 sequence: CARLDNLTYEQYF. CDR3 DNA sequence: TGTGCCAGACTGGACAATCTAACCTACGAGCAGTACTTC.

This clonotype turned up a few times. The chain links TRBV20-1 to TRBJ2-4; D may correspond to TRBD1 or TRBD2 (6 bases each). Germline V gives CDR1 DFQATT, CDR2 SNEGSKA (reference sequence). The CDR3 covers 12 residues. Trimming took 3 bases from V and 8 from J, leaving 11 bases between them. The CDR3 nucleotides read TGCAGTGCTAGCGGGGGCGGGGACATTCAGTACTTC. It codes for CSASGGGDIQYF.

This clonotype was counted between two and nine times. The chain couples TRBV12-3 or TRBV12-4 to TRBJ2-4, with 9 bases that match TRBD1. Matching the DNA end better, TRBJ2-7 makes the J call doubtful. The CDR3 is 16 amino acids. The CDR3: CASSSYTGTGFVEQYF. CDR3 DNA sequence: TGTGCCAGCAGTTCATACACCGGGACAGGGTTCGTCGAGCAGTACTTC.

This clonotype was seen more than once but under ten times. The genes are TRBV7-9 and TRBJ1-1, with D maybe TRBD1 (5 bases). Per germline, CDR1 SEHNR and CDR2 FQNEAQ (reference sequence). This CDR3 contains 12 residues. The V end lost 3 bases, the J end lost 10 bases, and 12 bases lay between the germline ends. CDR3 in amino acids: CASSLEGFGAFF. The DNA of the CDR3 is TGTGCCAGCAGCTTGGAGGGGTTTGGAGCTTTCTTT.

CDR3 DNA: TGCAGTGCTAGAGATCTCAAGAGAGGTGAAGCTTTCTTT. It specifies CSARDLKRGEAFF. The chain combines TRBV20-1 with TRBJ1-1; D remains unclear. Looked up from germline, CDR1 is DFQATT and CDR2 is SNEGSKA (reference sequence). The CDR3 is 13 amino acids. Trimming pared 0 bases from V and 7 bases from J, leaving 12 bases between.

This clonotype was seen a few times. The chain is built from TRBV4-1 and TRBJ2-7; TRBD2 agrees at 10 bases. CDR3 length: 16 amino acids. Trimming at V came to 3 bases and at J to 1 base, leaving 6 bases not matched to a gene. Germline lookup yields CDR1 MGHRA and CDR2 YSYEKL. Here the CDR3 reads CASSHDLAGGSYEQYF. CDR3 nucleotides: TGCGCCAGCAGCCATGATTTAGCGGGGGGTTCCTACGAGCAGTACTTC.

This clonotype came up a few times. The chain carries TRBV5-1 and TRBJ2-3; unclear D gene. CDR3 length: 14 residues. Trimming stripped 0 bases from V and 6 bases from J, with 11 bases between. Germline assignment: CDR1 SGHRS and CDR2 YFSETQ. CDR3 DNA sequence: TGCGCCAGCAGCTTGGTTACCGGGCAGGATACGCAGTATTTT. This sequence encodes CASSLVTGQDTQYF.

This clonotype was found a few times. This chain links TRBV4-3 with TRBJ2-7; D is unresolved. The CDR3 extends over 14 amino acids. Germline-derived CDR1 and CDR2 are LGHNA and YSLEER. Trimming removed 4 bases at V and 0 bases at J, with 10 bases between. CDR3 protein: CASSLSTVSYEQYF. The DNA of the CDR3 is TGCGCCAGCAGCCTTTCGACGGTCTCCTACGAGCAGTACTTC.

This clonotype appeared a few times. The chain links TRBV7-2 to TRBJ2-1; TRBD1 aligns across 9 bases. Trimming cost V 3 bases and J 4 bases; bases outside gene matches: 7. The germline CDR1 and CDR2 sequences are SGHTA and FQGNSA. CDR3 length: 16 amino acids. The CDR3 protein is CASSFPWDRDYNEQFF. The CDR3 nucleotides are TGTGCCAGCAGCTTTCCTTGGGACAGGGATTACAATGAGCAGTTCTTC.

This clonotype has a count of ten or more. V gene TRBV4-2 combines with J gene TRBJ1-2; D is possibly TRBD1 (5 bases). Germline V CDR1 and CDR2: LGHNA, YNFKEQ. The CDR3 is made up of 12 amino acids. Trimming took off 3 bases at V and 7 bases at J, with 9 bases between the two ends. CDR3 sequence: CASSQGLGGYTF. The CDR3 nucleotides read TGTGCCAGCAGCCAGGGGCTGGGTGGCTACACCTTC.

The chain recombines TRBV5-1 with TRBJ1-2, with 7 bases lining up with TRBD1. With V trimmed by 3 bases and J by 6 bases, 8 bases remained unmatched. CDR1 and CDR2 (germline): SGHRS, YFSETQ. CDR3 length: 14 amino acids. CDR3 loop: CASSWTTGMDGYTF. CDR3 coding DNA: TGCGCCAGCAGCTGGACGACAGGGATGGATGGCTACACCTTC.

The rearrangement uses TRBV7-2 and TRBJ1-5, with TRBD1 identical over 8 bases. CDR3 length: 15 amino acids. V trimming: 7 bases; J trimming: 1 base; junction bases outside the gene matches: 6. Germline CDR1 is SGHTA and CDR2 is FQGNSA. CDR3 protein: CASTGDRGSNQPQHF. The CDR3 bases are TGTGCCAGCACCGGTGACAGGGGAAGCAATCAGCCCCAGCATTTT. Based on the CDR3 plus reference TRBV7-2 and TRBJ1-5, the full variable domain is GAGVSQSPSNKVTEKGKDVELRCDPISGHTALYWYRQSLGQGLEFLIYFQGNSAPDKSGLPSDRFSAERTGGSVSTLTIQRTQQEDSAVYLCASTGDRGSNQPQHFGDGTRLSIL.

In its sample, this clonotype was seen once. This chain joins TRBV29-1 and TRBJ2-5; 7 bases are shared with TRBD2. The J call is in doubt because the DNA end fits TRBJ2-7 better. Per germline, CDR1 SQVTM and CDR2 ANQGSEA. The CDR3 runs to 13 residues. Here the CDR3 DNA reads TGCAGCGTTGAATTGCAGGGAGGGCGCGAGCAGTACTTC. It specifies CSVELQGGREQYF.

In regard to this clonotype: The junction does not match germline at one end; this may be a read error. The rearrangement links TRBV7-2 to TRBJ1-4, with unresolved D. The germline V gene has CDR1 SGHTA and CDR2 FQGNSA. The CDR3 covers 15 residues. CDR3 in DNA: TGTGCCGGCAGCCCCAATGGAGGAAAGCGTGAAAAACGGTTTTTT. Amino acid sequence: CAGSPNGGKREKRFF.

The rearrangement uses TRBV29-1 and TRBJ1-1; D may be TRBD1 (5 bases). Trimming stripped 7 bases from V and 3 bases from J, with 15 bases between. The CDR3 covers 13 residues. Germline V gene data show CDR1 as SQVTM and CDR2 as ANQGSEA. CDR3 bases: TGCAGCGCGGCCCTTGCCAGGGACACTGAAGCTTTCTTT. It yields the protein CSAALARDTEAFF. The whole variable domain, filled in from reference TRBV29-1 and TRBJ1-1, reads SAVISQKPSRDICQRGTSLTIQCQVDSQVTMMFWYRQQPGQSLTLIATANQGSEATYESGFVIDKFPISRPNLTFSTLTVSNMSPEDSSIYLCSAALARDTEAFFGQGTRLTVV.

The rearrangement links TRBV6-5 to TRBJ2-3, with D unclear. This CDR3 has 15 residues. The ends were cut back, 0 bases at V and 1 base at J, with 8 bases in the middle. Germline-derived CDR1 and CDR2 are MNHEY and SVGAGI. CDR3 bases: TGTGCCAGCAGTTACTCGGTCCGTGGCACAGATACGCAGTATTTT. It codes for CASSYSVRGTDTQYF.

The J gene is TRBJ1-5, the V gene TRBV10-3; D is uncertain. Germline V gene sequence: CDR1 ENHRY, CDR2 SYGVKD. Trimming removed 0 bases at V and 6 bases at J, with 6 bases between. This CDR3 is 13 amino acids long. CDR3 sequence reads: CAISESPSQPQHF. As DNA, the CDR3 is TGTGCCATCAGTGAGTCTCCCTCTCAGCCCCAGCATTTT.